This TCR beta chain was identified during a study of CD8 T cells in ankylosing spondylitis. Study observations and caveats: Disease-associated clones were reportedly significantly overrepresented in matched ankylosing spondylitis synovial fluid. Disease-linked clones displayed a CD8+ phenotype and appeared relatively rarely in peripheral blood. Both synovial fluid and blood in reactive arthritis had previously been reported to carry some motif variants. Seemingly characteristic of ankylosing spondylitis blood was a TCR beta motif consisting of 7 or 8 highly homologous variants.

Trimming cost V 7 bases and J 0 bases, with 12 bases left between them. The CDR3 runs 13 residues. Germline assignment: CDR1 SQVTM and CDR2 ANQGSEA. This clonotype has more than one count but fewer than ten. Its antigen is still unknown. Making use of molecular barcodes, quantitative 5'-RACE generated TCR beta libraries. TCRdb used MiXCR to reprocess the 5' RACE reads, holding one entry per CDR3 protein. The data contain a few hundred thousand distinct CDR3 sequences, around 22% of them seen just once; the ten biggest clones take up about 15%. The clonotype was recovered from a male donor with ankylosing spondylitis. The chain recombines TRBV29-1 with TRBJ1-1; tentative D call: TRBD1 (5 bases). Sequences were obtained from blood, either unsorted or a sorted T cell fraction (not recorded which). The CDR3 protein is CSGIVTVNTEAFF. The CDR3 DNA follows: TGCAGCGGCATAGTGACAGTGAACACTGAAGCTTTCTTT.